The 26 T cell receptor beta chains given below trace back to one sample, sequenced in a study of control samples from healthy donors and cancer patients. Profiled with immunoSEQ multiplex PCR; TCRdb holds only in-frame clones, not every one. Counted here are approximately 79,000 clones, 89% occurring once; the ten biggest clones make up 5.5% to 7.5%. The sample was blood. The receptors stem from a man between 45 and 60 years old in good health.

The V and J genes are TRBV27 and TRBJ2-7; TRBD2 matches 13 bases. The CDR3 spans 17 residues. Germline values: CDR1 MNHEY, CDR2 SMNVEV (reference sequence). The trim removed 5 bases at V and 2 bases at J, leaving 9 bases unmatched. In DNA form, the CDR3 reads TGTGCCAGCAGTCTGTCGGGACTAGCGGGGCGCCCCTACGAGCAGTACTTC. Translation gives CASSLSGLAGRPYEQYF.

V and J are TRBV30 and TRBJ2-2; weak D call: TRBD1 (6 bases). V lost 2 bases to trimming and J lost 6 bases, with 10 bases between them. This CDR3 spans 13 amino acids. Germline V gives CDR1 GTSNPN, CDR2 SVGIG (reference sequence). The CDR3 nucleotides read TGTGCCTGGAGTATAAACAGGGCCGGGGAGCTGTTTTTT. It translates to CAWSINRAGELFF.

This chain joins TRBV6-5 and TRBJ1-2, with D perhaps TRBD1 (6 bases). CDR3 length: 12 residues. Trimming shortened V by 11 bases and J by 7 bases, and 17 bases separated the two germline ends. Germline CDR1 is MNHEY and CDR2 is SVGAGI. CDR3 coding DNA: TGTGCCGCGTGGGCAGGGGCCGGTGGCTACACCTTC. Protein product: CAAWAGAGGYTF.

V gene TRBV18 combines with J gene TRBJ1-1; D uncertain. The CDR3 is 14 residues long. Germline CDR1 reads KGHSH; CDR2 reads LQKENI. Trimming removed 3 bases at V and 1 base at J, with 9 bases between. The CDR3: CASSPWTENTEAFF. The CDR3 DNA is TGTGCCAGCTCACCTTGGACCGAGAACACTGAAGCTTTCTTT.

This clone was detected once. The genes are TRBV7-9 and TRBJ1-3; D gene uncertain. Trimming pared 2 bases from V and 4 bases from J, leaving 6 bases between. The CDR3 contains 13 residues. Germline V gene lookup returns CDR1 SEHNR and CDR2 FQNEAQ (reference sequence). The chain's CDR3 is CASSLTEGNTIYF. The CDR3 DNA follows: TGTGCCAGCAGCTTAACAGAAGGAAACACCATATATTTT.

This sequence joins TRBV11-2 and TRBJ2-6; tentatively, D is TRBD2 (5 bases). The CDR3 has 16 amino acids. Deletions cut 5 bases from V and 2 bases from J, with 13 bases between. Germline V lookup: CDR1 SGHAT, CDR2 FQNNGV. The CDR3 bases are TGTGCCAGCAGCCCGCCCCGGGGTCCTGGGGCCAACGTCCTGACTTTC. Protein product: CASSPPRGPGANVLTF.

This clone occurred once. The rearrangement links TRBV24-1 to TRBJ2-5, with D perhaps matching TRBD1 (6 bases). V was trimmed by 7 bases and J by 5 bases, leaving 13 bases between them. Germline CDR1 KGHDR, CDR2 SFDVKD. There are 13 residues in the CDR3. The CDR3, as DNA: TGTGCCACCAGCTCAGGGGCATGGGAGACCCAGTACTTC. Its protein product is CATSSGAWETQYF.

The V gene is TRBV7-3, the J gene TRBJ2-7; 7 nucleotides match TRBD1. The CDR3 extends over 24 amino acids. Germline CDR1 SGHTA, CDR2 FQGTGA. J was trimmed by 0 bases and V by 1 base; bases with no gene match: 30. CDR3 region: CASSLKVVGVAGTAFGGLSYEQYF. CDR3 nucleotide sequence: TGTGCCAGCAGCTTAAAGGTGGTGGGTGTAGCCGGGACAGCTTTCGGAGGACTCTCCTACGAGCAGTACTTC.

The genes are TRBV12-5 and TRBJ2-2; weak D call: TRBD1 (5 bases). Trimming stripped 5 bases from V and 6 bases from J, with 16 bases between. The CDR3 length is 15 residues. Germline V CDR1 and CDR2: LGHNT, FRNRAP. For the CDR3, the DNA is TGTGCTAGTGGTCTAAACCGACAGTCTGCCGGGGAGCTGTTTTTT. This gives the protein CASGLNRQSAGELFF.

This chain links TRBV9 with TRBJ1-3, with D maybe TRBD1 (5 bases). V was pared by 0 bases and J by 4 bases, with 17 bases between. The CDR3 consists of 17 residues. Germline CDR1 SGDLS, CDR2 YYNGEE. The CDR3 region is CASSVAPVGRAGNTIYF. CDR3 nucleotides: TGTGCCAGCAGCGTAGCTCCCGTTGGCAGGGCAGGAAACACCATATATTTT.

V is TRBV5-4 and J is TRBJ2-7; weak D call: TRBD1 (7 bases). The CDR3 consists of 14 residues. Per germline, CDR1 SGHNT and CDR2 YYREEE (reference sequence). Trimming removed 7 bases from V and 3 bases from J, with 17 bases in between. The CDR3 nucleotides read TGTGCCAGCGGCCAGGGGGGTAAAGACTACGAGCAGTACTTC. It encodes CASGQGGKDYEQYF.

CDR3 residues: CAISGTSYEQYF. DNA of the CDR3: TGTGCCATCAGTGGGACATCCTACGAGCAGTACTTC. This chain connects TRBV10-3 to TRBJ2-7, with a tentative D call TRBD1 (5 bases). The CDR3 sequence is 12 residues long. Trimming left V 4 bases short and J 1 base short, with 5 bases between. The V gene's germline CDR1 is ENHRY and CDR2 SYGVKD.

This rearrangement joins TRBV10-3 to TRBJ2-6; D may be TRBD1 (5 bases). Germline V gene data show CDR1 as ENHRY and CDR2 as SYGVKD. This CDR3 contains 16 residues. Trimming took off 2 bases at V and 5 bases at J, with 13 bases between the two ends. CDR3 sequence reads: CAISEPQGARANVLTF. The CDR3, as DNA: TGTGCCATCAGTGAGCCCCAGGGTGCTAGGGCCAACGTCCTGACTTTC.

This clone was counted a single time. V gene TRBV7-3 combines with J gene TRBJ2-1; tentative D call: TRBD1 (6 bases). Germline CDR1 and CDR2: SGHTA and FQGTGA. V dropped 3 bases and J dropped 5 bases, with 11 bases sitting between them. The CDR3 has 14 amino acids. The CDR3 DNA sequence: TGTGCCAGCAGCTTGGGGGCTAGCAACAATGAGCAGTTCTTC. Translated: CASSLGASNNEQFF.

The sample holds one count of this clone. The J gene is TRBJ2-1, the V gene TRBV7-8, with D perhaps TRBD1 or TRBD2 (7 bases each). V was pared by 3 bases and J by 2 bases, with 14 bases between. Germline CDR1 and CDR2: SGHVS and FQNEAQ. The CDR3 has 16 amino acids. The CDR3 protein is CASSFTGEGPYNEQFF. For the CDR3, the DNA is TGTGCCAGCAGCTTCACAGGGGAGGGCCCCTACAATGAGCAGTTCTTC. Using reference TRBV7-8 and TRBJ2-1 for the parts outside the CDR3, the full variable domain is GAGVSQSPRYKVAKRGQDVALRCDPISGHVSLFWYQQALGQGPEFLTYFQNEAQLDKSGLPSDRFFAERPEGSVSTLKIQRTQQEDSAVYLCASSFTGEGPYNEQFFGPGTRLTVL.

The rearrangement uses TRBV19 and TRBJ2-7, with 9 bases lining up with TRBD1. The CDR3 runs to 13 residues. V trimming: 6 bases; J trimming: 3 bases; junction bases outside the gene matches: 3. Germline V gene data show CDR1 as LNHDA and CDR2 as SQIVND (reference sequence). The CDR3 sequence: CASSSGQGYEQYF. DNA of the CDR3: TGTGCCAGTAGCTCGGGACAGGGCTACGAGCAGTACTTC.

The chain couples TRBV7-9 to TRBJ2-5; TRBD1 matches 7 bases. V was pared by 7 bases and J by 1 base, with 9 bases of the junction left unmatched. CDR1 SEHNR and CDR2 FQNEAQ come from the germline V gene (reference sequence). There are 15 residues in the CDR3. The CDR3 DNA reads TGTGCCAGCACCCCTGCGAGGGGGCCCCAAGAGACCCAGTACTTC. This gives the protein CASTPARGPQETQYF.

The CDR3 here is CASSGLAPGDYGYTF. In DNA, the CDR3 is TGTGCCAGCAGTGGTTTGGCCCCGGGGGACTATGGCTACACCTTC. V usage is TRBV2 and J usage is TRBJ1-2; a weak D match, TRBD1 (5 bases). Germline V gene sequence: CDR1 SNHLY, CDR2 FYNNEI. The CDR3 runs 15 residues. Trimming removed 4 bases at V and 3 bases at J, with 15 bases between.

This clone occurred once. The rearrangement links TRBV5-6 to TRBJ1-2, with D possibly matching TRBD1 (5 bases). CDR3 size: 14 residues. CDR1 is SGHDT, CDR2 YYEEEE, per germline. V was trimmed by 0 bases and J by 4 bases, leaving 10 bases between them. DNA for the CDR3: TGTGCCAGCAGCTTGGGAGAGCAGGGCTATGGCTACACCTTC. The encoded protein is CASSLGEQGYGYTF.

The rearrangement links TRBV11-2 to TRBJ1-6; 11 bases align to TRBD1. The CDR3 has 14 amino acids. Germline V lookup: CDR1 SGHAT, CDR2 FQNNGV. Trimming removed 5 bases from V and 10 bases from J; junction bases left unmatched: 4. The CDR3, as DNA: TGTGCCAGCAGCGCGGACAGGGGGCAATCACCCCTCCACTTT. It codes for CASSADRGQSPLHF.

The chain is built from TRBV18 and TRBJ1-5; 10 bases line up with TRBD1. Germline CDR1 reads KGHSH; CDR2 reads LQKENI. V dropped 5 bases and J dropped 5; count of bases not matched to a gene: 3. The CDR3 is 14 amino acids. The DNA of the CDR3 is TGTGCCAGCTCATCGGACAGGGGGGATCAGCCCCAGCATTTT. It codes for CASSSDRGDQPQHF. Filled out from reference TRBV18 and TRBJ1-5, the complete variable domain reads NAGVMQNPRHLVRRRGQEARLRCSPMKGHSHVYWYRQLPEEGLKFMVYLQKENIIDESGMPKERFSAEFPKEGPSILRIQQVVRGDSAAYFCASSSDRGDQPQHFGDGTRLSIL.

This chain connects TRBV29-1 to TRBJ2-7, with D perhaps being TRBD1 or TRBD2 (6 bases each). The CDR3 is made up of 12 amino acids. The V end was cut by 6 bases, the J end by 2 bases, with 11 bases between. Germline CDR1 reads SQVTM; CDR2 reads ANQGSEA. CDR3 nucleotide sequence: TGCAGCGTGTCGGGGGACACCTACGAGCAGTACTTC. It is translated as CSVSGDTYEQYF.

The gene calls are TRBV5-4 and TRBJ1-2; 8 bases agree with TRBD1. V was clipped by 3 bases and J by 4 bases; unmatched bases: 5. CDR1 and CDR2 (germline): SGHNT, YYREEE (reference sequence). The CDR3 runs to 14 residues. CDR3 nucleotide sequence: TGTGCCAGCAGCTCCCAGGGGGCACGCTATGGCTACACCTTC. Encoded protein: CASSSQGARYGYTF. The full variable domain, completed using reference TRBV5-4 and TRBJ1-2, is ETGVTQSPTHLIKTRGQQVTLRCSSQSGHNTVSWYQQALGQGPQFIFQYYREEENGRGNFPPRFSGLQFPNYSSELNVNALELDDSALYLCASSSQGARYGYTFGSGTRLTVV.

This clone has just a few counts. The chain is built from TRBV18 and TRBJ2-7, with 7 bases aligning to TRBD1. V trimming: 5 bases; J trimming: 0 bases; junction bases outside the gene matches: 13. Germline V gene lookup returns CDR1 KGHSH and CDR2 LQKENI. The CDR3 spans 17 residues. CDR3 sequence: CASSAGTAWSSSYEQYF. DNA for the CDR3: TGTGCCAGCTCAGCCGGGACAGCTTGGAGTAGCTCCTACGAGCAGTACTTC.

This chain joins TRBV30 and TRBJ2-3; 8 bases align to TRBD2. V gave up 2 bases and J gave up 0 bases; unmatched junction bases: 4. The germline V gene encodes CDR1 GTSNPN and CDR2 SVGIG (reference sequence). The CDR3 totals 15 residues. This chain's CDR3 is CAWSLGGGSTDTQYF. The CDR3 nucleotides read TGTGCCTGGAGTCTCGGCGGGGGGAGCACAGATACGCAGTATTTT.

As for this clone: Other DNA sequences within the sample encode an identical CDR3. The rearrangement links TRBV19 to TRBJ1-1, with D possibly being TRBD1 (5 bases). CDR3 size: 14 residues. Germline loops: CDR1 LNHDA, CDR2 SQIVND (reference sequence). V was shortened by 7 bases and J by 4 bases, with 16 bases between the two germline ends. Here the CDR3 DNA reads TGTGCCAGTACGGGGCGGGGGTTAGGCACTGAAGCTTTCTTT. Translation gives CASTGRGLGTEAFF.